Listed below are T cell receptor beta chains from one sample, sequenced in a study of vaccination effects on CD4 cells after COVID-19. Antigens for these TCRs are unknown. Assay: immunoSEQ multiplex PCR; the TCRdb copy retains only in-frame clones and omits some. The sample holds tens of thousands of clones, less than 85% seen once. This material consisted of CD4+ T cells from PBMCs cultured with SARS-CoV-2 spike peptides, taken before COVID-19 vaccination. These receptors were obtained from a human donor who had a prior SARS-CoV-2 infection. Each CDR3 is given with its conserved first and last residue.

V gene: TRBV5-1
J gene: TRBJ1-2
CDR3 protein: CASSLLPGYGYTF

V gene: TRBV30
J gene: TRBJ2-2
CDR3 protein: CAWRRGLNTGELFF

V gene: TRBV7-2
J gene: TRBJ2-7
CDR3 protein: CASSLTWDVYYEQYF

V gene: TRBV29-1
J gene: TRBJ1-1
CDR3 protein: CSVDQSGKTEAFF

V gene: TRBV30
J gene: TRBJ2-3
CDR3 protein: CAWKGLAFANTQYF

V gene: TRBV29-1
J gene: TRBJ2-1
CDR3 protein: CSVEPAVGHNEQFF

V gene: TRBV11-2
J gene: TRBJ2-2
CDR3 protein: CASFRGLANTGELFF

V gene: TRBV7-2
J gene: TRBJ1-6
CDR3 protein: CASSLEAGGYSPLHF

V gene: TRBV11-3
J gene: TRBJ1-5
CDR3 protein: CASSLYPDQPQHF

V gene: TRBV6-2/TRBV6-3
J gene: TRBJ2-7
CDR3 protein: CASSSGFWPSVYEQYF

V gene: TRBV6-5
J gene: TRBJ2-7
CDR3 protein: CASRTQLATYEQYF

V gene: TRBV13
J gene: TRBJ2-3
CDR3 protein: CASSQGFPGADTQYF

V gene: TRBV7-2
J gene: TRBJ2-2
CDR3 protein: CASSFTGGGYTGELFF

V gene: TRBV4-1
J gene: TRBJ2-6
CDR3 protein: CASSPGLAGANVLTF

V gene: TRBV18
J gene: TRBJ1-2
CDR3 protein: CASSPQGGPNYGYTF

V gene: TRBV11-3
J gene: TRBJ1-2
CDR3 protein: CASSLGQGFGYGYTF

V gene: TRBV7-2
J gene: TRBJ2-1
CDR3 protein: CASRLAGDNEQFF

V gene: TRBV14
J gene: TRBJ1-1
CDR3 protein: CASSRLRGLNTEAFF

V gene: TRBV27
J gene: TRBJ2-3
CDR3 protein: CASSSRGTDTQYF

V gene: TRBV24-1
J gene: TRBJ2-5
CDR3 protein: CATSDTGTGVETQYF

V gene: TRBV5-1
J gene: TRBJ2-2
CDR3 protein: CASSGTPTGELFF

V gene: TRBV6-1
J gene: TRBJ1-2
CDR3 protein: CASSVSPGTANYGYTF

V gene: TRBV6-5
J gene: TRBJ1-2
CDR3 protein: CASSLMTGPNYGYTF

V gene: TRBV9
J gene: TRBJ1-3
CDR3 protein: CASSPWGNTIYF

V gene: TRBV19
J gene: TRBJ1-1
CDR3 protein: CASSIVASGDTEAFF

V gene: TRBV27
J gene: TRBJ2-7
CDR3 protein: CASSLSSLSYEQYF

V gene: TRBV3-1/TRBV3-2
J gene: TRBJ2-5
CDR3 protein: CASSQDDETQYF

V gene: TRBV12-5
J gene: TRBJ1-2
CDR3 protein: CASGLALGGQGGYTF

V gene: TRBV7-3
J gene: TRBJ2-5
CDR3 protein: CASSLSQQETQYF

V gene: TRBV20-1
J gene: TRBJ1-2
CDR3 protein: CSARDRGYTF

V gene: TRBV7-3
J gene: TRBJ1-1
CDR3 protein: CASSGTALSTEAFF

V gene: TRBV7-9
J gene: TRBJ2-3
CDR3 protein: CASSLASGRDTQYF

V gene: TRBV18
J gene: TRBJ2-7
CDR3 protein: CASSPPGRGPLEQYF

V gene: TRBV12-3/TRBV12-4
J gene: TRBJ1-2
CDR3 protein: CASSLSGPDGYTF

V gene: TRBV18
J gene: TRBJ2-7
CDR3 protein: CASSPGLVSGEQYF

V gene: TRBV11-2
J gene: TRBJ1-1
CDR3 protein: CASSSVRWTGSSLDTEAFF

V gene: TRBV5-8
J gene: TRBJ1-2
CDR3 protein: CASSLQGSYTF

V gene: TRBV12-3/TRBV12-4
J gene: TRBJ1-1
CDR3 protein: CASTMGGVKAFF

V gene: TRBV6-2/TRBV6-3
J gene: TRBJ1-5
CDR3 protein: CASSYSGDSNRNQPQHF

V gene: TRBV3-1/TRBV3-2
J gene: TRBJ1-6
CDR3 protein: CASSASYNSPLHF

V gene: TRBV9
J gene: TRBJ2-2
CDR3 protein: CASSYKGLAVSNTGELFF

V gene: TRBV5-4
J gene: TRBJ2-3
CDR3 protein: CASRSQDTDTQYF

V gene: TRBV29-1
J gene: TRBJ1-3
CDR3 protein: CSVDGGGIRDTIYF

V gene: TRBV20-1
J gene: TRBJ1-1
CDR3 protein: CSASLGSGLYTEAFF

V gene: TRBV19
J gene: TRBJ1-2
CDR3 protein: CASSLSGTENYGYTF

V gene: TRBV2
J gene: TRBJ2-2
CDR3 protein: CASRGDGANTGELFF

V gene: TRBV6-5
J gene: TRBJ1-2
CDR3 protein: CASSTGVRHYGYTF

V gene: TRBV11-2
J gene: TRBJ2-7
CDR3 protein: CASSLNTPYEQYF

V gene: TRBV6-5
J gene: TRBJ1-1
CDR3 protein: CASTGFDTEAFF

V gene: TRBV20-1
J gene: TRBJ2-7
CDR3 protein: CSVRYEQYF

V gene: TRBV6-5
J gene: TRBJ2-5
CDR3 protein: CASSKTGYEETQYF

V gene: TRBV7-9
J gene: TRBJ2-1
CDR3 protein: CASSSGTGGTIEQFF

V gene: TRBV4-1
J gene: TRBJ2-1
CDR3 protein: CASSQGYRGDEQFF

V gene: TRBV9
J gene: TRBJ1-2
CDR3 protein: CASNWLGYTF

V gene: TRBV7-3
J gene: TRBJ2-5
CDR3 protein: CASSLGIGETQYF

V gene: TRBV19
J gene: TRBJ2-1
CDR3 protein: CASSLPPGQSYNEQFF

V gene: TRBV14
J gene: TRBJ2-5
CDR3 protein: CASSHLDQETQYF